The present T cell receptor beta chain was sequenced within a study of cytomegalovirus exposure and HLA in healthy donors. Amplification used 60 Vbeta primers and 13 Jbeta primers. Clones were read by immunoSEQ multiplex PCR, and TCRdb kept only the in-frame ones, dropping some. This table holds roughly 120,000 clones, around 8.5% found once. Looked up from germline, CDR1 is MNHNS and CDR2 is SASEGT. V lost 1 base and J 6 bases, leaving 7 bases between the germline ends. The CDR3 totals 13 residues. The sample consisted of PBMCs. The clonotype was recovered from a man in his forties or fifties in good health and CMV-seronegative. V usage is TRBV6-1 and J usage is TRBJ1-5; D uncertain. CDR3 protein: CASSEGRVQPQHF. The CDR3 DNA is TGTGCCAGCAGTGAAGGTCGCGTTCAGCCCCAGCATTTT.